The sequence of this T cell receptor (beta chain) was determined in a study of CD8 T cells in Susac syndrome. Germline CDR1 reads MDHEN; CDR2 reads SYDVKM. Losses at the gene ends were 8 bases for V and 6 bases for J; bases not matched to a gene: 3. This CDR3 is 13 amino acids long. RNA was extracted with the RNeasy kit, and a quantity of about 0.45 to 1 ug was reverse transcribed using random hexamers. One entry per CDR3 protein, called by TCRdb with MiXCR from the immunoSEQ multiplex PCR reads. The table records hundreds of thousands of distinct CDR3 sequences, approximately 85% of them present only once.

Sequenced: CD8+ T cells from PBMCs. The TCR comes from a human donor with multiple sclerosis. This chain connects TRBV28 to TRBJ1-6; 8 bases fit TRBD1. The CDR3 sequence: CASADRANSPLHF. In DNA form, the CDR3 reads TGTGCCAGCGCGGACAGGGCTAATTCACCCCTCCACTTT.